This TCR beta chain was sequenced for a study of T-cell memory formation after mild COVID-19 (dated by TCRdb to the early 2020s). Looking at the study overall: Most TCR sequence clusters were specific to one of the two donors. In a couple of donors, T-cell clones that expanded and contracted after mild COVID-19 were followed by sequencing TCRalpha and TCRbeta repertoires longitudinally. The cohort comprised two young, previously healthy adult volunteers, one female and one male.

What the study reported, not specific to this receptor: SARS-CoV-2 specificity was not confirmed for the second-wave clones peaking on day 37. Clones that contracted from day 15 to 85 showed balanced CD4/CD8 phenotypes, whereas a second wave of clones that expanded from day 15 to 37 leaned towards CD4+. Contracting CD4+ clones were located mainly in the CM and EM memory subsets, whereas CD8+ clones were found to be enriched in EMRA. Only a couple of mild cases were covered in the study, and larger cohorts including severe cases with pre-infection samples were considered necessary. The detection of some responding clones in pre-infection memory suggests that pre-existing cross-reactive memory T cells joined the SARS-CoV-2 response.

Ficoll-Paque density gradient centrifugation was used to isolate PBMCs. This clonotype was recorded many times. Its antigen is not yet known. No quality values exist for individual bases; no much larger clone is one base distant. Sequencing was performed on an Illumina NovaSeq 6000. cDNA libraries for TCRalpha and TCRbeta were prepared by 5'RACE using constant-segment primers, with sample barcodes and unique molecular identifiers added. Trizol reagent was used to extract RNA from every sample. Libraries were amplified in two PCR steps, with a second sample barcode and Illumina TruSeq adapters added in the second step. Sequencing of libraries was performed on an Illumina NovaSeq with 2 x 150 bp paired-end reads. For the original study's pipeline: The reads were demultiplexed and collapsed into UMI-guided consensus sequences using migec v1.2.7. Using mixcr v2.1.11, the UMI consensuses were aligned to TRA and TRB V and J templates and assembled into clonotypes. A clonotype was counted as expanded or contracted only when both edgeR and NoisET called the clonotype significant, with the noise models trained on biological replicates. For edgeR calls, a false discovery rate-adjusted p below 0.01 and a log2 fold-change threshold of 1 were applied. As an exploratory analysis of dynamics, max-normalized trajectories of the 1000 most abundant clonotypes were examined by PCA with hierarchical clustering. The CD4 or CD8 phenotype of responding clones was assigned using the separately sequenced CD4+ and CD8+ repertoires. The public reads were reprocessed in TCRdb via fastp at Q25 and MiXCR, keeping in-frame beta chains. CDR3 protein duplicates are merged, each entry listing the most common genes and DNA. TCRdb's processing, not the authors' own work, is the source of the V and J calls. For this sample there are approximately 390,000 distinct CDR3 sequences; more than 15% appear just once. The ten largest account for 20% to 25% of the sample.

The germline ends are 15 bases apart after V is trimmed by 6 bases and J by 3 bases. The cysteine opens and the phenylalanine closes a CDR3 of 14 amino acids. Of the read, only the CDR3 DNA is kept; its 42 bases are in frame from base 1. The germline V gene encodes CDR1 KGHSH and CDR2 LQKENI. The sequencing input was PBMCs or a T cell subset sorted from them (not recorded which). Recombination connected TRBV18 to TRBJ2-7, with the D call tentatively TRBD1 or TRBD2, each fitting 6 bases. This receptor was obtained from a man aged 18 to 35 who had mild COVID-19 (a few samples of this study predate the infection). The sample titles of this study are shuffled in the database, so cell type and time point are left out; the donor was told from shared clones. The bases are TGTGCCAGCTCTCACGGAGGGGGAGGCTACGAGCAGTACTTC. It translates as CASSHGGGGYEQYF.